This record concerns one T cell receptor beta chain sequence. Its specificity is not known. TCRdb's copy holds only in-frame clones and misses some; the assay was immunoSEQ multiplex PCR. The sample lists under 110,000 clones, around 84% occurring once. Germline V CDR1 and CDR2: MGHRA, YSYEKL. The V gene end was trimmed by 4 bases and the J gene end by 2 bases; junction bases not matched to a gene: 6. The CDR3 has 15 residues. This specimen belongs to a study of T cell responses to AZD1222 COVID-19 vaccine. Findings of the study overall: Donors skewed white British and female; clonal diversity was possibly underestimated.

Specimen: peripheral blood, collected on day 0 of AZD1222 vaccination. The source is an adult in good health. The chain recombines TRBV4-1 with TRBJ1-2; 8 nucleotides align to TRBD1. The CDR3 loop reads CASSPGQGANYGYTF. Written as DNA, the CDR3 is TGCGCCAGCAGCCCAGGACAGGGAGCCAACTATGGCTACACCTTC.